The 10 T cell receptor beta chains given below trace back to one sample, sequenced in a study of T cell changes during pregnancy in multiple sclerosis. Profiled with immunoSEQ multiplex PCR; TCRdb holds only in-frame clones, not every one. The data show around 60,000 clones, about 94% seen once. The sequenced sample was CD4+ T cells from peripheral blood mononuclear cells, obtained before pregnancy. All receptors derive from a female donor with multiple sclerosis, enrolled in a pregnancy study.

CDR3 amino acids: CASSSSGQRVEQYF. CDR3 bases: TGTGCCAGCAGCTCATCGGGACAGAGGGTCGAGCAGTACTTC. This chain joins TRBV7-8 and TRBJ2-7, with 7 nucleotides matching TRBD1. The CDR3 totals 14 residues. V dropped 4 bases and J dropped 6; count of bases not matched to a gene: 9. Germline assignment: CDR1 SGHVS and CDR2 FQNEAQ.

The genes are TRBV29-1 and TRBJ1-1; the D gene is possibly TRBD1 (5 bases). The germline gives CDR1 SQVTM, CDR2 ANQGSEA. The length of the CDR3 is 14 residues. V lost 7 bases and J 4 bases, leaving 19 bases between the germline ends. The CDR3 region is CSGGDGQWGTEAFF. CDR3 nucleotides: TGCAGCGGGGGGGACGGCCAGTGGGGCACTGAAGCTTTCTTT.

V and J are TRBV7-2 and TRBJ2-7; D remains unclear. Germline V lookup: CDR1 SGHTA, CDR2 FQGNSA. The CDR3 has 14 amino acids. Trimming took 1 base from V and 5 from J, leaving 12 bases between them. CDR3 nucleotide sequence: TGTGCCAGCAGCTTAGTACCCTACCAGGACGAGCAGTACTTC. The encoded protein is CASSLVPYQDEQYF.

CDR3 DNA sequence: TGTGCCAGCAGTTACAAGGGGAATCAGTATGGCTACACCTTC. It translates to CASSYKGNQYGYTF. This sequence joins TRBV6-6 and TRBJ1-2, with D perhaps TRBD1 (5 bases). CDR1 and CDR2 (germline): MNHNY, SVGAGI (reference sequence). The ends were cut back, 2 bases at V and 5 bases at J, with 12 bases in the middle. The CDR3 loop spans 14 amino acids.

This chain connects TRBV15 to TRBJ1-5, with a tentative D call TRBD1 (5 bases). This CDR3 contains 18 residues. V was cut by 5 bases and J by 3 bases, with 23 bases left in between. Germline values: CDR1 LNHNV, CDR2 YYDKDF (reference sequence). CDR3 amino acids: CATSRTPGQMFHNQPQHF. CDR3 nucleotides: TGTGCCACCAGCCGAACACCCGGACAAATGTTTCACAATCAGCCCCAGCATTTT. Drawing the rest from reference TRBV15 and TRBJ1-5, the complete variable domain is DAMVIQNPRYQVTQFGKPVTLSCSQTLNHNVMYWYQQKSSQAPKLLFHYYDKDFNNEADTPDNFQSRRPNTSFCFLDIRSPGLGDTAMYLCATSRTPGQMFHNQPQHFGDGTRLSIL.

This rearrangement joins TRBV5-4 to TRBJ2-2, with a tentative D call TRBD1 (6 bases). The CDR3 contains 16 residues. The germline V gene has CDR1 SGHNT and CDR2 YYREEE (reference sequence). V dropped 1 base and J dropped 4 bases, with 14 bases sitting between them. This CDR3 is CASSLIGGRVTGELFF. The CDR3, as DNA: TGTGCCAGCAGCTTGATAGGGGGACGGGTCACCGGGGAGCTGTTTTTT.

J is TRBJ2-4 and V is TRBV5-6; 9 bases align to TRBD1. The CDR3 consists of 13 residues. V shed 3 bases, J shed 8 bases, and the junction held 3 bases outside the gene matches. The germline V gene encodes CDR1 SGHDT and CDR2 YYEEEE. CDR3 nucleotides: TGTGCCAGCAGCTGGGACAGGGAGGACATTCAGTACTTC. Amino acids: CASSWDREDIQYF.

The J gene is TRBJ1-1, the V gene TRBV6-6, with 7 bases matching TRBD1. There are 13 residues in the CDR3. J was trimmed by 6 bases and V by 6 bases; bases with no gene match: 7. Germline loops: CDR1 MNHNY, CDR2 SVGAGI (reference sequence). CDR3 sequence (DNA): TGTGCCAGCAGACCCGGGACAGCAGCTGAAGCTTTCTTT. Its translation: CASRPGTAAEAFF.

The genes are TRBV27 and TRBJ1-4; no reliable D call. Trimming took 6 bases from V and 0 from J, leaving 14 bases between them. The V gene's germline CDR1 is MNHEY and CDR2 SMNVEV (reference sequence). The CDR3 sequence is 16 residues long. In DNA form, the CDR3 reads TGTGCCAGCAGCCGAGCATACAGTGCAACTAATGAAAAACTGTTTTTT. It specifies CASSRAYSATNEKLFF. Full variable domain (outside the CDR3, taken from reference TRBV27 and TRBJ1-4): EAQVTQNPRYLITVTGKKLTVTCSQNMNHEYMSWYRQDPGLGLRQIYYSMNVEVTDKGDVPEGYKVSRKEKRNFPLILESPSPNQTSLYFCASSRAYSATNEKLFFGSGTQLSVL.

Written as DNA, the CDR3 is TGTGCCAGCAGCTTATATAGGGGGGACAGGCCTTACAATGAGCAGTTCTTC. It codes for CASSLYRGDRPYNEQFF. The gene calls are TRBV13 and TRBJ2-1; TRBD1 agrees at 8 bases. Germline V gene sequence: CDR1 PRHDT, CDR2 FYEKMQ (reference sequence). This CDR3 has 17 residues. Losses at the gene ends were 2 bases for V and 4 bases for J; bases not matched to a gene: 10. Filled out from reference TRBV13 and TRBJ2-1, the complete variable domain reads AAGVIQSPRHLIKEKRETATLKCYPIPRHDTVYWYQQGPGQDPQFLISFYEKMQSDKGSIPDRFSAQQFSDYHSELNMSSLELGDSALYFCASSLYRGDRPYNEQFFGPGTRLTVL.